Listed below are T cell receptor beta chains from one sample, sequenced in a study of blood T cell repertoires in COVID-19. The protocol was immunoSEQ multiplex PCR, while the TCRdb copy is restricted to in-frame clones and leaves out a portion. The sample yields more than 150,000 clones, approximately 80% seen once. Material for sequencing was peripheral blood. The receptor source for this set is a woman at least 80 years old with COVID-19, enrolled during active disease. The CDR3 runs from the conserved cysteine through the conserved F or W. A D gene is named only where the DNA matches it firmly. Clone size is stated in some rows and not others, as once, few, many or a class when expanded.

. | TRBJ2-1 | TRBD2 | TRBV10-3 | CAISDGEGSSLF | TGTGCCATCAGTGACGGGGAGGGGAGTAGTCTCTTC
. | TRBJ2-2 | . | TRBV29-1 | CSAQGRDSYTGELFF | TGCAGCGCCCAGGGCCGGGACTCCTACACCGGGGAGCTGTTTTTT
. | TRBJ1-2 | TRBD1 | TRBV6-5 | CASSPGQGQNGYTF | TGTGCCAGCAGCCCCGGACAGGGTCAAAATGGCTACACCTTC
. | TRBJ1-3 | TRBD1 | TRBV18 | CASSPSTGASGNTIYF | TGTGCCAGCTCACCCTCCACAGGGGCCTCTGGAAACACCATATATTTT
. | TRBJ1-1 | TRBD1 | TRBV5-1 | CASSFRGLGTEAFF | TGCGCCAGCAGCTTCAGGGGGCTGGGCACTGAAGCTTTCTTT
. | TRBJ1-5 | . | TRBV6-6 | CASSTDSSPQHF | TGTGCCAGCAGTACGGACAGTTCGCCCCAGCATTTT
. | TRBJ2-3 | TRBD2 | TRBV19 | CASSPRTSGGHTDTQYF | TGTGCCAGTAGTCCAAGGACTAGCGGGGGCCACACAGATACGCAGTATTTT
. | TRBJ1-5 | . | TRBV5-5 | CASSLVRGNQPQHF | TGTGCCAGCAGCTTGGTGAGGGGCAATCAGCCCCAGCATTTT
few | TRBJ1-2 | TRBD1 | TRBV19 | CASSPRTGPYTF | TGTGCCAGTAGTCCAAGGACAGGTCCCTACACCTTC
. | TRBJ2-5 | . | TRBV6-5 | CASSYEGQTQYF | TGTGCCAGCAGTTACGAGGGTCAGACCCAGTACTTC
. | TRBJ2-2 | TRBD2 | TRBV9 | CASSSRGGTGELFF | TGTGCCAGCAGCTCCCGCGGGGGGACCGGGGAGCTGTTTTTT
. | TRBJ1-2 | TRBD1 | TRBV27 | CASSLSQGRNGYTF | TGTGCCAGCAGTTTATCACAGGGGCGGAATGGCTACACCTTC
. | TRBJ1-2 | . | TRBV10-2 | CASSETAMSGYTF | TGCGCCAGCAGTGAGACCGCTATGTCTGGCTACACCTTC
. | TRBJ1-1 | . | TRBV6-5 | CASSRSQEGGTEAFF | TGTGCCAGCAGCCGCAGCCAGGAGGGAGGGACTGAAGCTTTCTTT
. | TRBJ1-2 | TRBD1 | TRBV11-3 | CASSHGQGYGYTF | TGTGCCAGCAGCCACGGACAGGGCTATGGCTACACCTTC
once | TRBJ1-2 | TRBD1 | TRBV27 | CASRLGQGPYGYTF | TGTGCCAGCAGGCTGGGACAGGGACCGTATGGCTACACCTTC
. | TRBJ2-3 | . | TRBV6-2/TRBV6-3 | CASSPGTGSSTDTQYF | TGTGCCAGCAGTCCGGGGACTGGCTCTAGCACAGATACGCAGTATTTT
. | TRBJ2-7 | TRBD1 | TRBV9 | CASSVAFGQGPYEQYF | TGTGCCAGCAGCGTAGCTTTCGGACAGGGTCCCTACGAGCAGTACTTC
. | TRBJ2-1 | TRBD2 | TRBV11-3 | CASSLGLAGGPDEQFF | TGTGCCAGCAGCCTCGGACTAGCGGGGGGGCCCGATGAGCAGTTCTTC
few | TRBJ2-1 | TRBD2 | TRBV28 | CASSFGGGPLSNEQFF | TGTGCCAGCAGTTTCGGGGGAGGGCCTTTATCAAATGAGCAGTTCTTC
. | TRBJ1-4 | TRBD1 | TRBV2 | CASSQGQGAIANEKLFF | TGTGCCAGCAGTCAAGGACAGGGGGCCATAGCTAATGAAAAACTGTTTTTT
. | TRBJ2-1 | . | TRBV7-9 | CASTEQDSYNEQFF | TGTGCCAGCACGGAACAGGACTCCTACAATGAGCAGTTCTTC
. | TRBJ1-6 | . | TRBV11-2 | CASSYGDSPLHF | TGTGCCAGCAGCTACGGTGATTCACCCCTCCACTTT
. | TRBJ1-2 | . | TRBV29-1 | CSVDRQGYGYTF | TGCAGCGTTGACAGGCAGGGCTATGGCTACACCTTC
. | TRBJ2-7 | . | TRBV6-6 | CASSPFSGRGEQYF | TGTGCCAGCAGTCCTTTTAGCGGCCGGGGGGAGCAGTACTTC